The 26 T cell receptor beta chains in this list originate from one sample, sequenced in a study of breast tumors, draining lymph nodes, adjacent tissues (dated by TCRdb to the mid-2010s). Receptors were amplified or captured by multiplex PCR. Sequencing used an Illumina HiSeq 2000. The public reads were reprocessed in TCRdb via fastp at Q25 and MiXCR, keeping in-frame beta chains. Under each unique CDR3 protein, matching rows form one entry showing the most common genes and DNA. The sample data list about 270,000 distinct CDR3 sequences, and roughly 31% of these were observed just once. The ten largest clonotypes hold roughly 1.2% of the sample. Lymph node samples came from the axillary draining lymph nodes of breast cancer patients. The sample consisted of axillary lymph node tissue. These TCRs come from a female donor with breast cancer. Some clones in this sample may be carry-over from other donors' samples.

A note on this clonotype: A much larger clone lies one base from this, so it may be a read error. CDR3 in amino acids: CSARDQIAGGFYNERFF. CDR3 sequence (DNA): TGCAGTGCTAGAGATCAAATAGCGGGAGGGTTTTACAATGAGCGGTTCTTC. The chain has TRBV20-1 and TRBJ2-1, with 11 nucleotides matching TRBD2. The V gene's germline CDR1 is DFQATT and CDR2 SNEGSKA (reference sequence). The CDR3 extends over 17 amino acids.

The sample holds one count of this clonotype. A read error may explain this, as a much larger clone is one base away. CDR3 amino acids: CASGFTANQPQHF. The CDR3 DNA reads TGTGCCAGCGGCTTCACCGCAAATCAGCCCCAGCATTTT. This chain joins TRBV12-3 or TRBV12-4 and TRBJ1-5; D not certain. V lost 8 bases to trimming and J lost 4 bases, with 12 bases between them. The CDR3 is 13 amino acids.

The chain combines TRBV24-1 with TRBJ2-3, with D possibly matching TRBD1 (6 bases). With 6 bases removed from V and 7 bases from J, the gap between germline ends came to 19 bases. The germline V gene has CDR1 KGHDR and CDR2 SFDVKD. The CDR3 covers 15 residues. Here the CDR3 DNA reads TGTGCCACCAGTAGCCCTCTACAGGGTGTATATACGCAGTATTTT. Protein sequence: CATSSPLQGVYTQYF.

This clonotype was counted ten times or more. The rearrangement joins TRBV24-1 to TRBJ2-3; D is undetermined. There are 11 residues in the CDR3. Germline CDR1 reads KGHDR; CDR2 reads SFDVKD. V shed 9 bases and J shed 5 bases, with 8 bases lying between them. The CDR3 spells CATGFRDTQYF. The CDR3 nucleotides read TGTGCCACCGGGTTCCGAGATACGCAGTATTTT.

Regarding this clonotype: One base away lies a much larger clone, so this may be a sequencing read error. The chain has TRBV12-5 and TRBJ1-3; D gene ambiguous. Trimming removed 4 bases from V and 0 bases from J, with 10 bases in between. CDR3 length equals 15 residues. From germline, CDR1 is LGHNT and CDR2 FRNRAP. The CDR3 region is CASGCTANSGNTIYF. In nucleotides, the CDR3 is TGTGCTAGTGGTTGTACAGCAAACTCTGGAAACACCATATATTTT.

The table lists this clonotype with many counts. The chain links TRBV9 to TRBJ2-7; D might be TRBD1 or TRBD2, each matching 6 bases. The CDR3 is 14 residues long. Germline CDR1 reads SGDLS; CDR2 reads YYNGEE. Trimming took 2 bases from V and 3 from J, leaving 12 bases between them. DNA for the CDR3: TGTGCCAGCAGCGTGGCGGGACACAGCTACGAGCAGTACTTC. Protein: CASSVAGHSYEQYF.

Regarding this clonotype: Given the absence of the conserved phenylalanine or tryptophan at the CDR3 end, a read error is likely. No DNA is shown, since the ends of the CDR3 on it are uncertain; the CDR3 is the one TCRdb lists. The CDR3 loop reads CASRKNSGGV. The chain is built from TRBV7-2 and TRBJ1-3; TRBD1 is the table's D call, not checked against the DNA. Germline loops: CDR1 SGHTA, CDR2 FQGNSA. The CDR3 is 10 amino acids in total, end residues counted.

A remark on this clonotype: At one boundary the junction diverges from the germline segment, which might be a read error. The chain recombines TRBV3-1 with TRBJ2-6; 11 bases fit TRBD2. Germline V gives CDR1 LGHDT, CDR2 YNNKEL (reference sequence). This CDR3 contains 17 residues. The CDR3 DNA is TGTGTCAGCAGCCCACTAGCGGGAGCGGCTGGGGCCAACGTCCTGACTTTC. This sequence encodes CVSSPLAGAAGANVLTF.

A word on this clonotype: A much larger clone sits a single nucleotide away, making a read error possible. This chain connects TRBV12-3 or TRBV12-4 to TRBJ1-3, with 11 bases lining up with TRBD1. This CDR3 is built from 17 residues. As DNA, the CDR3 is TGTGCCAGCAGTCAAAGGACAGGGGGCGCGGAAGGAAACCCCATATATTTT. Amino acid sequence: CASSQRTGGAEGNPIYF.

The V and J genes are TRBV18 and TRBJ2-3; tentative D call: TRBD2 (5 bases). V was trimmed by 0 bases and J by 11 bases, leaving 12 bases between them. This CDR3 contains 13 residues. CDR1 and CDR2 (germline): KGHSH, LQKENI. CDR3 in amino acids: CASSPPEVGKQYF. CDR3 bases: TGTGCCAGCTCACCACCGGAGGTCGGGAAGCAGTATTTT.

The chain carries TRBV29-1 and TRBJ2-5; 8 nucleotides line up with TRBD1. The CDR3 spans 16 residues. The J segment lost 1 base and the V segment lost 5 bases, leaving 12 bases of the junction unmatched. CDR1 is SQVTM, CDR2 ANQGSEA, per germline. CDR3 protein: CSVFLGTGKSQETQYF. Here the CDR3 DNA reads TGCAGCGTTTTTCTGGGGACAGGCAAAAGCCAAGAGACCCAGTACTTC.

The chain has TRBV25-1 and TRBJ1-6; a possible D gene is TRBD1 (6 bases). Germline V lookup: CDR1 MGHDK, CDR2 SYGVNS. The CDR3 has 18 amino acids. The germline V and J ends were trimmed by 4 bases and 5 bases, with 21 bases remaining between them. The CDR3 nucleotides are TGTGCCAGCAGTGCTAGAGTGCAGGGGAAGGGCGATAATTCACCCCTCCACTTT. Encoded protein: CASSARVQGKGDNSPLHF.

This clonotype was picked up many times. The V call is TRBV14, the J call TRBJ1-4; TRBD1 aligns across 7 bases. The ends lost 4 bases at V and 1 base at J; junction bases unmatched: 9. CDR1 is SGHDN, CDR2 FVKESK, per germline. The CDR3 has 17 amino acids. Here the CDR3 reads CASSRTGAPVTNEKLFF. The CDR3 coding sequence is TGTGCCAGCAGCCGGACAGGCGCTCCTGTAACTAATGAAAAACTGTTTTTT.

This clonotype was detected ten times or more. The rearrangement links TRBV3-1 to TRBJ2-5; D is unresolved. V lost 4 bases and J 5 bases, leaving 8 bases between the germline ends. CDR3 length: 12 residues. The germline V gene encodes CDR1 LGHDT and CDR2 YNNKEL (reference sequence). The DNA of the CDR3 is TGTGCCAGCAGCCGGAGTGGGGAGACCCAGTACTTC. Amino acid sequence: CASSRSGETQYF.

Worth noting for this clonotype: Given a much more abundant clone one base away, this may be a read error. Because the CDR3 is missing its conserved closing phenylalanine or tryptophan, this is likely a read error. The V gene is TRBV9, the J gene TRBJ2-1; 10 positions agree with TRBD2. Germline CDR1 and CDR2: SGDLS and YYNGEE. The CDR3 runs 13 residues. CDR3 residues: CASSGRYGHEQFS. CDR3 nucleotide sequence: TGTGCCAGTAGCGGGAGGTATGGACATGAGCAGTTCTCC.

The table lists this clonotype with many counts. The genes are TRBV19 and TRBJ2-5; D is undetermined. The V gene's germline CDR1 is LNHDA and CDR2 SQIVND (reference sequence). With 7 bases removed from V and 0 bases from J, the gap between germline ends came to 12 bases. This CDR3 contains 14 residues. CDR3 sequence reads: CASTPGPYQETQYF. In DNA form, the CDR3 reads TGTGCCAGTACTCCTGGACCGTACCAAGAGACCCAGTACTTC.

V is TRBV29-1 and J is TRBJ2-5; TRBD1 matches 9 bases. The V segment lost 5 bases and the J segment 3 bases; nucleotides outside the gene matches: 16. In germline, CDR1 is SQVTM, CDR2 ANQGSEA. The CDR3 covers 17 residues. CDR3 nucleotides: TGCAGCGTTACCATCGGACAGGGGAGGGGGCTAGAAGAGACCCAGTACTTC. Translating gives CSVTIGQGRGLEETQYF.

The table lists this clonotype with many counts. V usage is TRBV4-2 and J usage is TRBJ2-1; D may be TRBD1 (6 bases). Trimming pared 0 bases from V and 3 bases from J, leaving 9 bases between. The CDR3 covers 15 residues. The germline V gene encodes CDR1 LGHNA and CDR2 YNFKEQ. CDR3 bases: TGTGCCAGCAGCCAAGAACGGGACAACTACAATGAGCAGTTCTTC. Its translation: CASSQERDNYNEQFF.

Regarding this clonotype: The junction differs from germline at one of its ends, possibly a read error. The rearrangement joins TRBV24-1 to TRBJ2-1, with 11 bases identical to TRBD2. Germline loops: CDR1 KGHDR, CDR2 SFDVKD. The CDR3 is 17 residues long. The CDR3 reads CASSLTSGSGSYNEQFF. CDR3 coding DNA: TGTGCCAGCAGTTTAACTAGCGGGAGTGGTTCCTACAATGAGCAGTTCTTC.

This clonotype appeared many times. The genes are TRBV7-9 and TRBJ2-6, with 8 bases fitting TRBD2. This CDR3 has 18 amino acids. The germline CDR1 and CDR2 sequences are SEHNR and FQNEAQ (reference sequence). V lost 5 bases and J lost 0; bases outside the gene matches: 9. The CDR3 sequence: CASSPLRGGPSGANVLTF. CDR3 bases: TGTGCCAGCAGCCCCCTTCGGGGGGGCCCCTCTGGGGCCAACGTCCTGACTTTC.

The chain couples TRBV12-3 or TRBV12-4 to TRBJ1-2; TRBD1 might be the D (5 bases). The V end lost 5 bases, the J end lost 4 bases, and 20 bases lay between the germline ends. CDR3 length equals 16 residues. The CDR3 here is CASSATPGAGIYGYTF. Here the CDR3 DNA reads TGTGCCAGCAGTGCTACCCCCGGGGCAGGGATCTATGGCTACACCTTC.

This clonotype was seen repeatedly, ten times or more. This chain joins TRBV12-3 or TRBV12-4 and TRBJ1-2, with D unclear. The CDR3 covers 13 residues. The V end lost 7 bases, the J end lost 1 base, and 10 bases lay between the germline ends. The CDR3 sequence: CASNAGVNYGYTF. The CDR3, as DNA: TGTGCCAGCAATGCCGGGGTTAACTATGGCTACACCTTC.

In this sample, this clonotype turned up many times. The rearrangement links TRBV5-1 to TRBJ2-2; no reliable D call. There are 13 residues in the CDR3. With 6 bases removed from V and 4 bases from J, the gap between germline ends came to 10 bases. CDR1 and CDR2 (germline): SGHRS, YFSETQ. In DNA, the CDR3 is TGCGCCAGCACCCCCGGAGCCACCGGGGAGCTGTTTTTT. Encoded protein: CASTPGATGELFF.

The count of this clonotype is one. A much bigger clone sits one base away, suggesting this may be a read error. V usage is TRBV3-1 and J usage is TRBJ1-6; D remains ambiguous. The CDR3 sequence is 15 residues long. The germline gives CDR1 LGHDT, CDR2 YNNKEL (reference sequence). CDR3 nucleotide sequence: TGTGCCAGCGGCCAAAAAGGGCAGAATAATTCACCCCTCCACTTT. It codes for CASGQKGQNNSPLHF. Full variable domain (outside the CDR3, taken from reference TRBV3-1 and TRBJ1-6): DTAVSQTPKYLVTQMGNDKSIKCEQNLGHDTMYWYKQDSKKFLKIMFSYNNKELIINETVPNRFSPKSPDKAHLNLHINSLELGDSAVYFCASGQKGQNNSPLHFGNGTRLTVT.

Notes on this clonotype: One base away lies a much larger clone, so this may be a sequencing read error. The gene calls are TRBV7-9 and TRBJ2-2; 7 positions match TRBD2. The germline CDR1 and CDR2 sequences are SEHNR and FQNEAQ (reference sequence). The CDR3 runs 18 residues. The CDR3: CASSLVPGLAVNTGELSF. In DNA, the CDR3 is TGTGCCAGCAGCTTAGTTCCAGGGCTAGCGGTCAACACCGGGGAGCTGTCTTTT.

This rearrangement joins TRBV29-1 to TRBJ2-3; 10 positions agree with TRBD2. V shed 5 bases and J 5 bases; nucleotides not matched to a gene: 1. CDR3 length: 12 amino acids. Germline assignment: CDR1 SQVTM and CDR2 ANQGSEA. CDR3 nucleotides: TGCAGCGTTAGCGGGAGGGAAGATACGCAGTATTTT. As protein: CSVSGREDTQYF.